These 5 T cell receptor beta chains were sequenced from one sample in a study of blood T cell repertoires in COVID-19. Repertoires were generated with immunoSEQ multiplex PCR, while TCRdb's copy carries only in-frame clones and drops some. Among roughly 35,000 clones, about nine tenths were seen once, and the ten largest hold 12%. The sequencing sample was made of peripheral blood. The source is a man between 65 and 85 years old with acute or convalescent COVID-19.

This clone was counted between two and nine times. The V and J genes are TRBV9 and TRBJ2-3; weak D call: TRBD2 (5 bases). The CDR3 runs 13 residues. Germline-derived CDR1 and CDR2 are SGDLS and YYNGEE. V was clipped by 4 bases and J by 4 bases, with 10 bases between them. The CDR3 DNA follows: TGTGCCAGCAGCTCGGGGATGTCAGATACGCAGTATTTT. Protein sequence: CASSSGMSDTQYF.

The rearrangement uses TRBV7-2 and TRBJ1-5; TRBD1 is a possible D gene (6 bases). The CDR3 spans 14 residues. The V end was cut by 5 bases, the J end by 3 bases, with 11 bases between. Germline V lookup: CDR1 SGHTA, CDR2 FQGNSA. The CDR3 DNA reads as TGTGCCAGCAGCGACACAGGGTTCAATCAGCCCCAGCATTTT. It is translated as CASSDTGFNQPQHF.

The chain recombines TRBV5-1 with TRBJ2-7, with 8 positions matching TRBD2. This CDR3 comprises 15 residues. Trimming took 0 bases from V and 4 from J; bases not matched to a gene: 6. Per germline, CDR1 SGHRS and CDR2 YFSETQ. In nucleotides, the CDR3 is TGCGCCAGCAGCTTGGGGAGCGGGAGTGTGTACGAGCAGTACTTC. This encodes CASSLGSGSVYEQYF.

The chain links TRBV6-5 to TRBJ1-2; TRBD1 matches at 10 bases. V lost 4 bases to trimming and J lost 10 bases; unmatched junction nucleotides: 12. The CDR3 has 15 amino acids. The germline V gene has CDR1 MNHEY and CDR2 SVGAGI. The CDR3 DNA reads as TGTGCCAGCAGTTCCCGAGGGACAGGGGAAAATAACTACACCTTC. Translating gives CASSSRGTGENNYTF.

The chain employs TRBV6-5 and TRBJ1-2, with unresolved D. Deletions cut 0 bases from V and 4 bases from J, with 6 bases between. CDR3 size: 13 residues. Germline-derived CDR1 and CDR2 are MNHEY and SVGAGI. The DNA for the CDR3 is TGTGCCAGCAGTTACTCTGCCAGCTATGGCTACACCTTC. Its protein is CASSYSASYGYTF.